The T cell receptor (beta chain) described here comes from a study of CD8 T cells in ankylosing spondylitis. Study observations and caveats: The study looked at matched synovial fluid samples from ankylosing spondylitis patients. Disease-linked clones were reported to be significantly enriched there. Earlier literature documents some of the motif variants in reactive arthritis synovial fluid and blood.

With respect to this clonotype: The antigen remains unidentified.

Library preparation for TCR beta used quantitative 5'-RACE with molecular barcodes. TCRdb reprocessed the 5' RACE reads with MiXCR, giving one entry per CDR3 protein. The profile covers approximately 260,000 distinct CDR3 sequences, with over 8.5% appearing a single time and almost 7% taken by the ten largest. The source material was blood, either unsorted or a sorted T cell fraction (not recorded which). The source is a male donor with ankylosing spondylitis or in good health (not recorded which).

The chain's CDR3 is CSARDGKGGLGTQYF. As DNA, the CDR3 is TGCAGTGCTAGAGATGGTAAAGGAGGATTGGGGACCCAGTACTTC. The chain carries TRBV20-1 and TRBJ2-5, with TRBD2 as a possible D gene (5 bases). The V end lost 0 bases, the J end lost 7 bases, and 18 bases lay between the germline ends. The CDR3 loop spans 15 amino acids. CDR1 and CDR2 (germline): DFQATT, SNEGSKA (reference sequence).